These 5 T cell receptor beta chains share one sample of origin, sequenced in a study of neurological immune-mediated disorders. TCRdb passed the 5' RACE reads through MiXCR, listing each CDR3 protein once. Found here are about 55,000 distinct CDR3 sequences, about 4% of them singletons; the top ten hold 2.9%. Material for sequencing was PBMCs. All receptors come from a man aged 50-60 years with multiple sclerosis.

This clonotype was seen many times. J is TRBJ2-7 and V is TRBV29-1; the D gene is possibly TRBD2 (6 bases). Trimming removed 6 bases at V and 0 bases at J, with 15 bases between. The CDR3 loop spans 14 amino acids. Germline values: CDR1 SQVTM, CDR2 ANQGSEA. CDR3 coding DNA: TGCAGCGTCCGTGACGGGAGATTCTCCTACGAGCAGTACTTC. As protein: CSVRDGRFSYEQYF.

This clonotype was detected ten times or more. The V call is TRBV6-5, the J call TRBJ1-2, with D maybe TRBD1 (6 bases). V lost 4 bases and J 2 bases, leaving 14 bases between the germline ends. The CDR3 loop spans 15 amino acids. Germline V gene data show CDR1 as MNHEY and CDR2 as SVGAGI. The CDR3 DNA is TGTGCCAGCAGTTCTCAACCTACAGGGAACTATGGCTACACCTTC. This codes for CASSSQPTGNYGYTF.

This clonotype was seen a handful of times. The V and J genes are TRBV20-1 and TRBJ1-1, with a weak D call TRBD1 (6 bases). Germline V CDR1 and CDR2: DFQATT, SNEGSKA (reference sequence). The CDR3 is 13 residues long. V lost 0 bases and J 6 bases, leaving 11 bases between the germline ends. The CDR3 DNA follows: TGCAGTGCTAGAGAGAGACAGGTCTCTGAAGCTTTCTTT. This translates into CSARERQVSEAFF.

This clonotype has ten or more counts. The V gene is TRBV20-1, the J gene TRBJ2-3; TRBD2 matches 9 bases. After removal of 3 bases from V and 0 bases from J, the junction contained 4 bases not matched to a gene. Germline values: CDR1 DFQATT, CDR2 SNEGSKA (reference sequence). The CDR3 consists of 15 residues. The CDR3 loop reads CSARVAGVSTDTQYF. CDR3 sequence (DNA): TGCAGTGCTAGGGTAGCGGGAGTTAGCACAGATACGCAGTATTTT.

A few counts support this clonotype. This chain connects TRBV5-1 to TRBJ1-1, with 7 bases that match TRBD1. CDR3 length: 15 amino acids. Trimming cost V 0 bases and J 0 bases; bases outside gene matches: 2. Germline V gene lookup returns CDR1 SGHRS and CDR2 YFSETQ. The CDR3 reads CASSLEGAVNTEAFF. CDR3 nucleotide sequence: TGCGCCAGCAGCTTGGAGGGGGCGGTGAACACTGAAGCTTTCTTT.